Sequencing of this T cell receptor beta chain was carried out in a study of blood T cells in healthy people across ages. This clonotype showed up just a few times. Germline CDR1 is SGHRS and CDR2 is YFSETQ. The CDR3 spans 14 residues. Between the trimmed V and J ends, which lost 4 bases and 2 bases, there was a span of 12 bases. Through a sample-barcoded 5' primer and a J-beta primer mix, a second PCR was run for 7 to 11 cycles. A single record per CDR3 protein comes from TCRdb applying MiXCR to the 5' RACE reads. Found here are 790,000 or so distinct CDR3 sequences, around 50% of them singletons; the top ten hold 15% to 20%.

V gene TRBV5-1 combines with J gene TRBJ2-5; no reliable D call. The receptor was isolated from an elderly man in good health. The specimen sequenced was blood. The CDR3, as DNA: TGCGCCAGCAGCCCGGCGTCCTGGCAAGAGACCCAGTACTTC. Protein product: CASSPASWQETQYF.